This T cell receptor beta chain comes out of a study of blood T cell repertoires in COVID-19. Study in general: The cDNA or gDNA used as material had been derived from T cells, B-cell-depleted T cells, or PBMCs.

All enrollees were about 18 to 89 years old and from around 25 US areas. Within 2 weeks before study entry, exposed participants met a COVID-19 case. As originally analysed: Cell counts per sample came from amplifying reference gene primers. Using immunoSEQ multiplex PCR, the repertoire was profiled, and TCRdb retains in-frame clones only, with some absent. D and trimming come from the DNA, and the V and J calls and clone size come from that table. Of under 300,000 clones listed, about 90% are singletons. The CDR3 is 15 amino acids. After removal of 5 bases from V and 4 bases from J, the junction contained 5 bases not matched to a gene. Germline V gene lookup returns CDR1 MNHEY and CDR2 SVGEGT.

The genes are TRBV6-2 or TRBV6-3 and TRBJ2-1; 10 positions agree with TRBD2. The sample consisted of PBMCs or T cells enriched from blood (not recorded which). This clonotype was obtained from a middle-aged woman who had been exposed to COVID-19. CDR3 sequence reads: CASSQLAGWYNEQFF. DNA for the CDR3: TGTGCCAGCAGTCAACTAGCGGGATGGTACAATGAGCAGTTCTTC.